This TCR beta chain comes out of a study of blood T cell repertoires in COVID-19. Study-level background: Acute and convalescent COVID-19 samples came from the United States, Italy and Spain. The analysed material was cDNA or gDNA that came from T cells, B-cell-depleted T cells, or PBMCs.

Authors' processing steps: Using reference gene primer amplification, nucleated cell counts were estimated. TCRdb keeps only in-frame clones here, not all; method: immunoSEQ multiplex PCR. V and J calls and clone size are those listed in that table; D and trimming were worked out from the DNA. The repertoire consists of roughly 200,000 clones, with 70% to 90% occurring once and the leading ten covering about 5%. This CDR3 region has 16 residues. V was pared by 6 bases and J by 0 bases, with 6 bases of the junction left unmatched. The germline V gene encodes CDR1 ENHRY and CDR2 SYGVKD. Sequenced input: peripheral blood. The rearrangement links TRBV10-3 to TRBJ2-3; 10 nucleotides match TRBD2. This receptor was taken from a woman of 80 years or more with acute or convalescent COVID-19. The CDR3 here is CAIRPSGRDSTDTQYF. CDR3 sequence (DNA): TGTGCCATCAGACCTAGCGGGAGAGATAGCACAGATACGCAGTATTTT.